This T cell receptor (beta chain) was recorded in a study of T-cell reconstitution after alpha-beta-depleted transplantation in children. Broader study findings: T-cell numbers and diversity one year post-transplant derived largely from freshly generated T cells. About two months after transplant, alpha-beta T cells reportedly came from several hundred expanded graft clones. The high TCRbeta diversity at day 60 in some patients came from surviving recipient T cells and thymic progenitors.

This clonotype was counted a few times. What it binds is not known. For TCRbeta, the library was prepared with unique molecular identifiers. TCRdb itself ran the PCR reads through MiXCR, one entry per CDR3 protein. There are about 500,000 distinct CDR3 sequences in the sample; about an eighth occur only once, and 12% to 15% lies in the top ten. The length of the CDR3 is 15 residues. Trimming took off 1 base at V and 3 bases at J, with 13 bases between the two ends. The germline V gene has CDR1 SGHAT and CDR2 FQNNGV. The sequence was obtained from a female patient aged 2-15 years who had a stem cell transplant for aplastic anemia, so the T cells may come from the graft donor. The V and J genes are TRBV11-2 and TRBJ2-7; D is undetermined. The sequencing here drew on PBMCs, mostly from graft donor cells, taken 180 days after TCRalphabeta/CD19-depleted stem cell transplant. CDR3 nucleotide sequence: TGTGCCAGCAGCTTAGCTCCCGAGGCCATCTACGAGCAGTACTTC. Its protein product is CASSLAPEAIYEQYF.